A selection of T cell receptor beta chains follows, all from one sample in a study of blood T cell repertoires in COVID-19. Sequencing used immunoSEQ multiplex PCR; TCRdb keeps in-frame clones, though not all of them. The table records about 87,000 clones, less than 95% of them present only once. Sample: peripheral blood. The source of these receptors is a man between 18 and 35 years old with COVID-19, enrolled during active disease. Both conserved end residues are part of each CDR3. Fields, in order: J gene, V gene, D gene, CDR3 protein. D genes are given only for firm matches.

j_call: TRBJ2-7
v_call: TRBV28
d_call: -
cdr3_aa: CASSFGSTATYEQYF

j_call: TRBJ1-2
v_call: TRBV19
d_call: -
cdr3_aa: CASSITGIYGYTF

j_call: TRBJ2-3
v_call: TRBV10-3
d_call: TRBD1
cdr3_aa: CAISPGQDTDTQYF

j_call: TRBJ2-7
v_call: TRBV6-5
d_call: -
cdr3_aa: CASTTGGGEQYF

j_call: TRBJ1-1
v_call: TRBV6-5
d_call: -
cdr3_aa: CASSYPPGEAFF

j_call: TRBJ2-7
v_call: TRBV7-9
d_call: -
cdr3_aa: CATGGDSYEQYF

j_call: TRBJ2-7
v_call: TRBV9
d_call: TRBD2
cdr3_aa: CASSVGGDEQYF

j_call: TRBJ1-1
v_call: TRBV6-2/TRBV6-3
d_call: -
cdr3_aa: CASSFGRGGTEAFF

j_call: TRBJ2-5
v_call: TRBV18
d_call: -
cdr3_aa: CASSPAEETQYF

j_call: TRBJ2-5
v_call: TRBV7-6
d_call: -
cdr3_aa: CASSFMLETQYF

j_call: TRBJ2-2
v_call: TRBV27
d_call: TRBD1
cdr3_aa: CASSLPDRAVAGELFF

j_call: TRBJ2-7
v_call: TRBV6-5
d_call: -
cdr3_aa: CASSYGGGGSYEQYF

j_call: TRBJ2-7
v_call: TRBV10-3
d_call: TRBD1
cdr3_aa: CAISAPTGRRNYEQYF

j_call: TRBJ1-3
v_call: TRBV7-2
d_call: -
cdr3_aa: CASSLLSGNTIYF

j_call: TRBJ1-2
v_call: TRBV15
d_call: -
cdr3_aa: CATSRDREARRAGYTF

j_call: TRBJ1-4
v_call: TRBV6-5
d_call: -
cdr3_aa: CASRKEKLLF

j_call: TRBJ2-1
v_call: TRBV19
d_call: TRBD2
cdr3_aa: CASSITSGTYNEQFF

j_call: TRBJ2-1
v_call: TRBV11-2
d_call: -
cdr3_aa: CASSSFRGYNEQFF

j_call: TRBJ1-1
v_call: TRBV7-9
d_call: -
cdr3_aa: CASSPDRFYTEAFF

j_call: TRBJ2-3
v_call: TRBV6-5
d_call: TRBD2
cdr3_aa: CASSPGLATDTQYF

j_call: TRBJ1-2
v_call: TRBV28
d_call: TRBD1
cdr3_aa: CASSPPDRGFYGYTF

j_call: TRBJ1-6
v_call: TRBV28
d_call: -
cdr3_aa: CASSPSSYNSPLHF

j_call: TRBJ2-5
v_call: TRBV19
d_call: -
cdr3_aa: CASRWRGQETQYF

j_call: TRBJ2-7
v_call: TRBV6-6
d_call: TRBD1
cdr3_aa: CASRETGQRYEQYF

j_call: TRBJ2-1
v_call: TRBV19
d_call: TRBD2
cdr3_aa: CASRRALAGIVGNEQFF

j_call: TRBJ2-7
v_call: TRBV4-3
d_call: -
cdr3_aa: CASSQDLRGGYEQYF

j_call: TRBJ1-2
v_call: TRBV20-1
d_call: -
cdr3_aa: CSARQDYGYTF

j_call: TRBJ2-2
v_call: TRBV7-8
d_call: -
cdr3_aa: CASSLDRAGTGELFF

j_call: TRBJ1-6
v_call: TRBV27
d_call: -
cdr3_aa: CASRITGVVNSPLHF

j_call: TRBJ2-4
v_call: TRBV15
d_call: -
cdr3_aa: CATSRDRSKLQIAKNIQYF

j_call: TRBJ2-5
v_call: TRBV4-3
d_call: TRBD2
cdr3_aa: CASSQFLAGGPLEETQYF

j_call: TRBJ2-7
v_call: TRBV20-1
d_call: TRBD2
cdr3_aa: CSASSSGRREQYF

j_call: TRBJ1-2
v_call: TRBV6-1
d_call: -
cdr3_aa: CASGTPNYGYTF

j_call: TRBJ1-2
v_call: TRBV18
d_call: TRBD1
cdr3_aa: CASSPSWDRSYTF

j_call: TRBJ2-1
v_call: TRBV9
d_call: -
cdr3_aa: CASSVQGVGGNEQFF